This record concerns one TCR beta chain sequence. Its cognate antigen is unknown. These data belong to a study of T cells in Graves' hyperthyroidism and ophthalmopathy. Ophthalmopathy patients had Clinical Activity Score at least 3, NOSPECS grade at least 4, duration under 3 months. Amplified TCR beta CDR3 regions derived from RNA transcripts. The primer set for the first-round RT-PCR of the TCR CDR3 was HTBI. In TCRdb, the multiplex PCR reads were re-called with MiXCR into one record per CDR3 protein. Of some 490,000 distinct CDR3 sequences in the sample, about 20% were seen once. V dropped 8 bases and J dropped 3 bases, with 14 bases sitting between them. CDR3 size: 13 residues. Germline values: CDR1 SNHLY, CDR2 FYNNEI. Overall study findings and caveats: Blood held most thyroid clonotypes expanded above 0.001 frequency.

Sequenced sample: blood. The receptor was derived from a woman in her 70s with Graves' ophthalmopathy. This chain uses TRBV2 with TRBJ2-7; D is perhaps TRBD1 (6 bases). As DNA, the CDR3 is TGTGCCAGCGGGACACTGCTGAGCTACGAGCAGTACTTC. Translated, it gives CASGTLLSYEQYF.